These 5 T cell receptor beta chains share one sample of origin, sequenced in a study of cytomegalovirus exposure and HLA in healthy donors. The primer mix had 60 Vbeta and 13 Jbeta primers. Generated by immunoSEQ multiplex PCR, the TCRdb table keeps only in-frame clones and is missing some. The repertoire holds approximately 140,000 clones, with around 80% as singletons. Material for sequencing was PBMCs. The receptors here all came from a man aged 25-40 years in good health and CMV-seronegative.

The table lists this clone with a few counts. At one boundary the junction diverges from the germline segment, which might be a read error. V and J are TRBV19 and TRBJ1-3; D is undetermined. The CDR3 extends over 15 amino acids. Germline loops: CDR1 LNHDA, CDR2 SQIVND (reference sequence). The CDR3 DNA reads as TGTGCCAGTAGTGTAGAACCGCGCTCTGGAAACACCATATATTTT. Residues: CASSVEPRSGNTIYF. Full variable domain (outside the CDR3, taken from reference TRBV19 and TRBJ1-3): DGGITQSPKYLFRKEGQNVTLSCEQNLNHDAMYWYRQDPGQGLRLIYYSQIVNDFQKGDIAEGYSVSREKKESFPLTVTSAQKNPTAFYLCASSVEPRSGNTIYFGEGSWLTVV.

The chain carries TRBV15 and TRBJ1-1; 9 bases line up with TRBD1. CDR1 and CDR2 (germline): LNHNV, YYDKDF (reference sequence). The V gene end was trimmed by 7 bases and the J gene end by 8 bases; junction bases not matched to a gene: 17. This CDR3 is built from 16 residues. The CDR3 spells CATTHAGTGPESEAFF. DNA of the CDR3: TGTGCCACCACCCACGCCGGGACAGGGCCGGAGTCCGAAGCTTTCTTT.

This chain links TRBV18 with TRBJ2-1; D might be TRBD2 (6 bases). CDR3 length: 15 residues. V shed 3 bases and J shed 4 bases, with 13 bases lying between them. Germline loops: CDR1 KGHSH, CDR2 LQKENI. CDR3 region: CASSPKGGDYNEQFF. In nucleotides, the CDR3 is TGTGCCAGCTCACCGAAGGGCGGGGATTACAATGAGCAGTTCTTC.

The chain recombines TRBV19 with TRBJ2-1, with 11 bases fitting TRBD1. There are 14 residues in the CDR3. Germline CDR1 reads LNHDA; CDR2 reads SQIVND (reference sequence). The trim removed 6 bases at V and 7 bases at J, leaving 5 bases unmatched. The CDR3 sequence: CASSRDRGINEQFF. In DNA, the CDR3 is TGTGCCAGTAGCCGGGACAGGGGGATTAATGAGCAGTTCTTC.

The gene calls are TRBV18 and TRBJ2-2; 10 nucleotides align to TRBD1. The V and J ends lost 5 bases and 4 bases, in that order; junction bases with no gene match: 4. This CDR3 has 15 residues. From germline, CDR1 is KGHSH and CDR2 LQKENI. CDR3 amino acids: CASSSGTGATGELFF. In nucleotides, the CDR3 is TGTGCCAGCTCATCTGGGACAGGGGCCACCGGGGAGCTGTTTTTT.